The T cell receptor beta chain described here comes from a study of blood T cell repertoires in COVID-19. Looking at the study overall: Both acute and convalescent COVID-19 samples were obtained from the United States, Italy and Spain.

The CDR3 has 14 amino acids. Trimming cost V 2 bases and J 7 bases, with 14 bases left between them. Germline lookup yields CDR1 MGHRA and CDR2 YSYEKL. The method was immunoSEQ multiplex PCR; TCRdb's version includes in-frame clones alone and lacks a portion of them. The sample includes over 95,000 clones, 85% to 90% of them seen just once. The TCR was taken from a woman aged 50 to 65 with acute or convalescent COVID-19. The sequenced sample was peripheral blood. The chain links TRBV4-1 to TRBJ2-5, with D possibly matching TRBD2 (5 bases). The CDR3 spells CASSQRQDAGTQYF. DNA for the CDR3: TGCGCCAGCAGCCAAAGGCAGGACGCGGGGACCCAGTACTTC.